This T cell receptor (beta chain) was recovered during a study of long-term antiretroviral therapy in people with HIV. Study-level findings and limits: ART adherence, viral resistance and therapy changes went unrecorded.

With survey level as its setting, the immunoSEQ assay was v3.0. Each sample had sequencing targeting roughly 35,000-50,000 T-cell genomes. The table came from immunoSEQ multiplex PCR; TCRdb's copy has only in-frame clones and leaves some out. The sample has just under 40,000 clones; approximately 86% are singletons. J was trimmed by 8 bases and V by 3 bases; bases with no gene match: 9. Germline V gives CDR1 LNHNV, CDR2 YYDKDF (reference sequence). The CDR3 is 16 residues long. As to this clone: Its cognate antigen is unknown.

The V call is TRBV15, the J call TRBJ2-1; 11 bases line up with TRBD2. The material sequenced was unsorted PBMCs, taken just before starting antiretroviral therapy. The clonotype was recovered from a woman in her late teens or twenties with HIV. The CDR3 loop reads CATSRSTSGSGDEQFF. For the CDR3, the DNA is TGTGCCACCAGCAGGAGCACTAGCGGGAGTGGGGATGAGCAGTTCTTC.